This passage covers 9 T cell receptor beta chains from one sample sequenced in a study of T cell changes during pregnancy in multiple sclerosis. Assay used: immunoSEQ multiplex PCR; TCRdb lists only in-frame clones, some missing. This sample has tens of thousands of clones, with around 94% found just once. Sequenced here: peripheral blood, sampled in the third trimester of pregnancy. These receptor sequences come from a female donor in good health, enrolled as a control in a pregnancy study.

The chain combines TRBV19 with TRBJ1-1; no definite D call. The CDR3 consists of 14 residues. Germline CDR1 LNHDA, CDR2 SQIVND (reference sequence). V was shortened by 3 bases and J by 1 base, with 9 bases between the two germline ends. The CDR3 loop reads CASSMSFPNTEAFF. Here the CDR3 DNA reads TGTGCCAGTAGTATGTCATTCCCGAACACTGAAGCTTTCTTT.

The count of this clone is one. The chain links TRBV15 to TRBJ2-5, with 9 bases that match TRBD1. From germline, CDR1 is LNHNV and CDR2 YYDKDF (reference sequence). The CDR3 covers 16 residues. The trim removed 2 bases at V and 4 bases at J, leaving 8 bases unmatched. The CDR3 bases are TGTGCCACCAGCAGAAAGGACAGGGGAGGAGTAGAGACCCAGTACTTC. Translation: CATSRKDRGGVETQYF.

This chain uses TRBV28 with TRBJ2-7; TRBD1 matches at 9 bases. Germline V gene lookup returns CDR1 MDHEN and CDR2 SYDVKM. The ends lost 5 bases at V and 5 bases at J; junction bases unmatched: 10. This CDR3 has 15 residues. The CDR3 DNA reads as TGTGCCAGCAGTGGCCCCGGGACAGGGTCCCACGAGCAGTACTTC. Translation gives CASSGPGTGSHEQYF.

This clone occurred once. This chain joins TRBV27 and TRBJ1-2; 7 nucleotides match TRBD1. Germline CDR1 MNHEY, CDR2 SMNVEV (reference sequence). The CDR3 length is 16 residues. With 5 bases clipped from V and 2 bases from J, the junction kept 11 bases outside the gene matches. CDR3 nucleotide sequence: TGTGCCAGCAGTCCCAGACAGGGAGGAGGAAACTATGGCTACACCTTC. It translates to CASSPRQGGGNYGYTF.

The chain uses TRBV6-6 and TRBJ2-1, with a tentative D call TRBD2 (6 bases). The CDR3 is 14 residues long. V shed 7 bases and J shed 7 bases, with 17 bases lying between them. The germline V gene has CDR1 MNHNY and CDR2 SVGAGI (reference sequence). CDR3 DNA: TGTGCCAGCACGCGGCGGGATATGGAAAATGAGCAGTTCTTC. Its protein product is CASTRRDMENEQFF.

Only one count was recorded for this clone. The rearrangement links TRBV2 to TRBJ2-3; 9 positions agree with TRBD2. Germline V CDR1 and CDR2: SNHLY, FYNNEI. With 4 bases clipped from V and 1 base from J, the junction kept 3 bases outside the gene matches. This CDR3 has 15 amino acids. The CDR3 nucleotides read TGTGCCAGCAGTGCTAGCGGGACTGGCACAGATACGCAGTATTTT. Translating gives CASSASGTGTDTQYF.

The chain has TRBV19 and TRBJ1-2; 7 bases fit TRBD1. Germline CDR1 reads LNHDA; CDR2 reads SQIVND (reference sequence). V shed 9 bases and J 3 bases; nucleotides not matched to a gene: 4. CDR3 length: 12 amino acids. This CDR3 reads CASRQGDYGYTF. The CDR3 DNA reads as TGTGCCAGCAGACAGGGCGACTATGGCTACACCTTC.

The chain carries TRBV28 and TRBJ2-5; D possibly corresponds to TRBD1 (6 bases). Germline V gives CDR1 MDHEN, CDR2 SYDVKM. The CDR3 has 13 amino acids. V shed 6 bases and J shed 5 bases, with 13 bases lying between them. CDR3 sequence reads: CASRGALGETQYF. The CDR3 DNA reads TGTGCCAGCAGGGGGGCCCTGGGGGAGACCCAGTACTTC. Full variable domain (remainder filled in from reference TRBV28 and TRBJ2-5): DVKVTQSSRYLVKRTGEKVFLECVQDMDHENMFWYRQDPGLGLRLIYFSYDVKMKEKGDIPEGYSVSREKKERFSLILESASTNQTSMYLCASRGALGETQYFGPGTRLLVL.

The table lists this clone with a count of one. The J gene is TRBJ2-3, the V gene TRBV6-1, with 7 bases aligning to TRBD1. The germline gives CDR1 MNHNS, CDR2 SASEGT. V lost 7 bases and J lost 3; bases outside the gene matches: 7. The CDR3 is 14 residues long. The CDR3, as DNA: TGTGCCAGCACTCTACAGGGGAGTACAGATACGCAGTATTTT. Translated, it gives CASTLQGSTDTQYF.